This T cell receptor (beta chain) was identified during a study of metastatic and nonmetastatic thyroid tumors. Study-wide background: Repertoire comparisons spanned blood and tumor or nodule tissue from malignant and benign thyroid patients.

The CDR3 loop spans 14 amino acids. Germline values: CDR1 SGHRS, CDR2 YFSETQ. V lost 4 bases to trimming and J lost 3 bases, with 11 bases between them. Note on this clone: Its antigen remains unknown.

Patients were all untreated before their thyroid surgery. Study-wide results and limits: Benign nodules reportedly had significantly lower TCR beta diversity than malignant thyroid tumors in blood and tumor.

Original data processing: Between-group CDR3 differences, defined by clinicopathological status, yielded a distant-metastasis classifier for papillary thyroid cancer. MiXCR re-clonotyped the PCR reads for TCRdb. The V and J calls were determined by TCRdb, not by the authors. This table has 7,500 to 10,000 clones, roughly 24% appearing once. Sequencing used adjacent normal tissue. The TCR sequence derives from a female donor with papillary thyroid cancer or a benign thyroid nodule (not recorded which). Some clones in this sample may be carry-over from other donors' samples. The chain combines TRBV5-1 with TRBJ1-5; no firm D call. This chain's CDR3 is CASSPEGFNQPQHF. The CDR3 DNA reads as TGCGCCAGCAGCCCGGAAGGGTTCAATCAGCCCCAGCATTTT.